This TCR beta chain emerged from a study of T cells in Graves' hyperthyroidism and ophthalmopathy (dated by TCRdb to between 2018 and 2021). Looking at the study overall: Peripheral blood samples were taken at initial diagnosis, before any treatment was given. Once sampling was done, hyperthyroidism patients were given methimazole at a starting dose of 30 mg daily, whereas ophthalmopathy patients were given high-dose intravenous methylprednisolone. In addition, the study compared T-cell repertoires in thyroid tissue and in blood from a handful of Graves' hyperthyroidism patients. For training and testing, the 100 or so patients in the discovery cohort were randomly divided in a 7:3 ratio. To identify TCR V-J signatures that set the groups apart, the researchers used a discovery cohort of 100 patients, made up of 43 with Graves' ophthalmopathy and 57 with stable Graves' hyperthyroidism. According to the paper, TCR Vbeta CDR3 sequencing was carried out on 135 peripheral blood samples, which came from 40 to 45 ophthalmopathy, around 74 hyperthyroidism and roughly 17 progressor patients. An independent validation cohort of under 20 hyperthyroidism patients and 17 patients who later progressed to ophthalmopathy tested prospective prediction of ophthalmopathy.

The CDR3, cysteine through phenylalanine, is 14 amino acids long. Only CDR3 DNA is held: 42 bases, read in frame from base 1. Deletion took 4 bases off V and 5 bases off J, with a span of 15 bases between the germline ends. CDR1 and CDR2 were assigned from the germline V gene as SQVTM and ANQGSEA. In regard to this clonotype: What antigen it recognizes has not been identified. Nothing much larger sits one base from this clone, and base qualities are not available.

Moderately to severely active disease, a Clinical Activity Score of at least 3, a NOSPECS grade of at least 4, and a duration under 3 months were present in ophthalmopathy patients. Any patient with an uncontrolled infection, another autoimmune disease, pregnancy or lactation was excluded. Diagnoses were established on the basis of clinical symptoms, serum thyroxine and TRAb, thyroid ultrasound, and orbital computed tomography. PBMCs were separated from about 10 ml of fresh peripheral blood using Ficoll-Paque density gradient centrifugation. Total RNA was extracted with Trizol reagent, and quality was checked on an Agilent 2100 Bioanalyzer. The TCR beta CDR3 regions were amplified from the RNA transcripts. A first-round RT-PCR of the TCR CDR3 used the HTBI primer set with the Qiagen OneStep RT-PCR kit. Libraries were constructed in a second round of multiplex PCR, after which size selection and purification were carried out. Sequencing of the libraries was done on an Illumina HiSeq2000 using paired-end 100 bp reads. The authors processed their data as follows. SOAPnuke was used to process the raw data, throwing out any read that contained adapters or uncalled bases, had a mean Phred below 15, or lacked an exact constant-primer or identifier match. High-quality paired reads were merged with COPE v1.2.5, and unique nucleotide sequences were defined as clonotypes. MiTCR v1.1 was used to align clonotypes to the IMGT TRBV, TRBD and TRBJ reference segments. Analysis was restricted to V-J combinations with a frequency above 0.0001, which covered roughly 99% of repertoires. The TCS score was defined as the ratio of F50 (clonal expansion) to E x V (chaos), calculated using BLOSUM62-based TCRdist between CDR3 peptides within each V-J. Welch's t-statistics and random forest reduced roughly 500 V-J features to roughly 13, which were used in a naive Bayes classifier (R e1071). In-frame beta chains were kept once TCRdb had trimmed the public reads at Q25 with fastp and called clones with MiXCR. Each entry merges the rows of one CDR3 protein and shows their most common DNA and genes. The V and J calls shown here were made by TCRdb, not taken from the authors' results. This sample gives a few hundred thousand distinct CDR3 sequences in total; 12% to 15% of them show up just once. The ten biggest clones cover roughly 35% of the sample.

The study at large found these results: Sample size was not statistically predetermined, and blinding of investigators to group allocation was not performed. A 13 V-J signature model separated ophthalmopathy from stable hyperthyroidism, with 87.88% sensitivity and approximately 81% specificity in cross-validation and 80%/75% in testing. Most expanded thyroid clonotypes (frequency above 0.001) were also detected in blood, suggesting blood repertoires may reflect thyroid immune responses. During validation, the model predicted progression to ophthalmopathy a median of about 5.9 months ahead of onset, with more than 60% sensitivity and around 73% specificity.

Sequencing used blood. The origin of this receptor is a woman aged 40 to 50 with Graves' ophthalmopathy. Recombination connected TRBV29-1 to TRBJ1-5; TRBD1 is a possible D gene, resting on 5 matching bases. The CDR3 region reads CSVVVGGWDQPQHF. Read as DNA, the sequence is TGCAGCGTTGTGGTGGGGGGGTGGGATCAGCCCCAGCATTTT. The entire variable domain, with the stretches around the CDR3 drawn from the reference TRBV29-1 and TRBJ1-5 proteins, is SAVISQKPSRDICQRGTSLTIQCQVDSQVTMMFWYRQQPGQSLTLIATANQGSEATYESGFVIDKFPISRPNLTFSTLTVSNMSPEDSSIYLCSVVVGGWDQPQHFGDGTRLSIL.